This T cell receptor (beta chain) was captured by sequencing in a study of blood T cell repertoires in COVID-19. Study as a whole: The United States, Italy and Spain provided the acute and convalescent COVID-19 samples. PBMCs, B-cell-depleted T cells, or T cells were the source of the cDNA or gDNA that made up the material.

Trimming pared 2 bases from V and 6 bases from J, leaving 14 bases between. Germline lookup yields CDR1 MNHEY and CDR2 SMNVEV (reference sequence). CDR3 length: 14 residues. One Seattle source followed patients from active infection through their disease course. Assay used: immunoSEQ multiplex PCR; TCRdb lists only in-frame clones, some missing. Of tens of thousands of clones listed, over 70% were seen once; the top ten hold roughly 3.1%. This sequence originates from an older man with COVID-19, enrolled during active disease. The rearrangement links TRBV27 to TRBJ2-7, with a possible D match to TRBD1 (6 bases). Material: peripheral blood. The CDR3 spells CASSLVRTVSEQYF. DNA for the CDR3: TGTGCCAGCAGTTTAGTGAGGACAGTATCCGAGCAGTACTTC.